The 30 T cell receptor beta chains in this list originate from one sample, sequenced in a study of blood T cell repertoires in COVID-19. Produced via immunoSEQ multiplex PCR; TCRdb's table is partial and in-frame only. Here the sample spans about 230,000 clones, around 80% being singletons. The sample comprised peripheral blood. These receptors were taken from a man aged 35-49 years with acute or convalescent COVID-19.

The chain combines TRBV11-2 with TRBJ2-1; 14 bases match TRBD2. CDR3 length: 16 amino acids. With 5 bases clipped from V and 6 bases from J, the junction kept 6 bases outside the gene matches. Germline loops: CDR1 SGHAT, CDR2 FQNNGV. This CDR3 reads CASSETGLAGVNEQFF. The CDR3 coding sequence is TGTGCCAGCAGCGAAACGGGACTAGCGGGAGTCAATGAGCAGTTCTTC. Using reference TRBV11-2 and TRBJ2-1 for the parts outside the CDR3, the full variable domain is EAGVAQSPRYKIIEKRQSVAFWCNPISGHATLYWYQQILGQGPKLLIQFQNNGVVDDSQLPKDRFSAERLKGVDSTLKIQPAKLEDSAVYLCASSETGLAGVNEQFFGPGTRLTVL.

V and J are TRBV5-4 and TRBJ2-3; no clear D. There are 13 residues in the CDR3. V lost 0 bases and J lost 1, with 3 bases in between. The germline gives CDR1 SGHNT, CDR2 YYREEE (reference sequence). Here the CDR3 reads CASSLAGTDTQYF. Written as DNA, the CDR3 is TGTGCCAGCAGCTTGGCGGGCACAGATACGCAGTATTTT. The variable domain in full, completed from reference TRBV5-4 and TRBJ2-3, reads ETGVTQSPTHLIKTRGQQVTLRCSSQSGHNTVSWYQQALGQGPQFIFQYYREEENGRGNFPPRFSGLQFPNYSSELNVNALELDDSALYLCASSLAGTDTQYFGPGTRLTVL.

The chain joins TRBV20-1 to TRBJ1-1; D is ambiguous. Trimming cost V 5 bases and J 8 bases, with 12 bases left between them. CDR1 and CDR2 from the germline V gene are DFQATT and SNEGSKA (reference sequence). This CDR3 contains 11 residues. CDR3 in amino acids: CSAPEEREAFF. CDR3 DNA sequence: TGCAGTGCTCCGGAGGAGAGGGAAGCTTTCTTT.

The gene calls are TRBV11-1 and TRBJ2-3; tentatively, D is TRBD2 (6 bases). The CDR3 covers 15 residues. Trimming cost V 5 bases and J 2 bases, with 14 bases left between them. CDR1 is SGHAT and CDR2 is FQDESV in the germline V gene (reference sequence). The CDR3: CASSHRLATTDTQYF. CDR3 DNA: TGTGCCAGCAGCCATCGCCTAGCGACCACAGATACGCAGTATTTT. The full variable domain, with the rest looked up from reference TRBV11-1 and TRBJ2-3, is EAEVAQSPRYKITEKSQAVAFWCDPISGHATLYWYRQILGQGPELLVQFQDESVVDDSQLPKDRFSAERLKGVDSTLKIQPAELGDSAMYLCASSHRLATTDTQYFGPGTRLTVL.

The V gene is TRBV19, the J gene TRBJ1-6; unclear D gene. Germline CDR1 and CDR2: LNHDA and SQIVND (reference sequence). Trimming cost V 7 bases and J 6 bases, with 10 bases left between them. The CDR3 runs to 13 residues. CDR3 coding DNA: TGTGCCAGTAAGGAAGCGTTTAATTCACCCCTCCACTTT. Its protein is CASKEAFNSPLHF.

The chain recombines TRBV4-3 with TRBJ2-5, with 9 bases lining up with TRBD2. Trimming removed 4 bases from V and 4 bases from J; junction bases left unmatched: 1. The CDR3 spans 13 residues. Germline-derived CDR1 and CDR2 are LGHNA and YSLEER. CDR3 in amino acids: CASSRSGRETQYF. In nucleotides, the CDR3 is TGCGCCAGCAGCCGTAGCGGGAGAGAGACCCAGTACTTC.

This rearrangement joins TRBV7-2 to TRBJ1-2; 7 positions match TRBD1. V was clipped by 2 bases and J by 5 bases; unmatched bases: 5. Germline loops: CDR1 SGHTA, CDR2 FQGNSA. The CDR3 extends over 14 amino acids. This chain's CDR3 is CASSLYKGAYGYTF. CDR3 in DNA: TGTGCCAGCAGCTTATATAAGGGGGCATATGGCTACACCTTC. The full variable domain, rest sourced from reference TRBV7-2 and TRBJ1-2, is GAGVSQSPSNKVTEKGKDVELRCDPISGHTALYWYRQSLGQGLEFLIYFQGNSAPDKSGLPSDRFSAERTGGSVSTLTIQRTQQEDSAVYLCASSLYKGAYGYTFGSGTRLTVV.

This clone occurred once. The V call is TRBV9, the J call TRBJ1-2; weak D call: TRBD1 (5 bases). This CDR3 is built from 14 residues. V lost 0 bases and J lost 3, with 9 bases in between. Germline V gene lookup returns CDR1 SGDLS and CDR2 YYNGEE. CDR3 region: CASSVGGEDYGYTF. CDR3 bases: TGTGCCAGCAGCGTAGGAGGGGAGGACTATGGCTACACCTTC. The entire variable domain, with the rest obtained from reference TRBV9 and TRBJ1-2, is as follows: DSGVTQTPKHLITATGQRVTLRCSPRSGDLSVYWYQQSLDQGLQFLIQYYNGEERAKGNILERFSAQQFPDLHSELNLSSLELGDSALYFCASSVGGEDYGYTFGSGTRLTVV.

The chain carries TRBV29-1 and TRBJ1-1; no clear D. Germline-derived CDR1 and CDR2 are SQVTM and ANQGSEA. V lost 7 bases and J 2 bases, leaving 11 bases between the germline ends. The CDR3 runs to 12 residues. For the CDR3, the DNA is TGCAGCGCGGGGATTGGCAACACTGAAGCTTTCTTT. This translates into CSAGIGNTEAFF. The full variable domain, rest sourced from reference TRBV29-1 and TRBJ1-1, is SAVISQKPSRDICQRGTSLTIQCQVDSQVTMMFWYRQQPGQSLTLIATANQGSEATYESGFVIDKFPISRPNLTFSTLTVSNMSPEDSSIYLCSAGIGNTEAFFGQGTRLTVV.

V is TRBV4-1 and J is TRBJ2-5; D is unclear. Trimming shortened V by 3 bases and J by 2 bases, and 7 bases separated the two germline ends. The CDR3 spans 13 residues. Germline CDR1 is MGHRA and CDR2 is YSYEKL. The CDR3 DNA sequence: TGCGCCAGCAGCCACCTCGGGCAAGAGACCCAGTACTTC. Translation: CASSHLGQETQYF.

The CDR3 here is CASSSGRGTGSYNEQFF. The CDR3 bases are TGTGCCAGCAGCTCAGGCAGGGGGACAGGGAGCTACAATGAGCAGTTCTTC. The chain recombines TRBV9 with TRBJ2-1, with 9 bases lining up with TRBD1. This CDR3 has 17 residues. The germline V gene encodes CDR1 SGDLS and CDR2 YYNGEE. J lost 3 bases, V lost 4 bases, and 11 bases had no gene match.

This sequence joins TRBV27 and TRBJ1-2; 9 bases map to TRBD1. The CDR3 is made up of 15 amino acids. CDR1 is MNHEY and CDR2 is SMNVEV in the germline V gene (reference sequence). Losses at the gene ends were 5 bases for V and 1 base for J; bases not matched to a gene: 5. The CDR3: CASSGTGSLNYGYTF. The CDR3 nucleotides read TGTGCCAGCAGTGGGACAGGGTCTCTTAACTATGGCTACACCTTC.

The rearrangement links TRBV6-6 to TRBJ2-7; D is unclear. Germline CDR1 MNHNY, CDR2 SVGAGI (reference sequence). Trimming cost V 9 bases and J 3 bases, with 6 bases left between them. The CDR3 totals 10 residues. This CDR3 is CASGRYEQYF. The CDR3 coding sequence is TGTGCCAGTGGGCGCTACGAGCAGTACTTC.

The DNA for the CDR3 is TGTGCCAGCAGCGGACAGCCAACCTATGGCTACACCTTC. This encodes CASSGQPTYGYTF. This rearrangement joins TRBV11-2 to TRBJ1-2, with D possibly matching TRBD1 (6 bases). Trimming cost V 5 bases and J 4 bases, with 11 bases left between them. Germline CDR1 is SGHAT and CDR2 is FQNNGV. The length of the CDR3 is 13 residues.

The CDR3 DNA reads as TGTGCCAGCAGCCCGACGTTAAGCGGAGAGACCCAGTACTTC. Amino acid sequence: CASSPTLSGETQYF. The chain joins TRBV7-2 to TRBJ2-5, with a weak D call TRBD2 (5 bases). The germline V and J ends were trimmed by 5 bases and 4 bases, with 14 bases remaining between them. This CDR3 spans 14 amino acids. The germline V gene has CDR1 SGHTA and CDR2 FQGNSA.

The V gene is TRBV5-4, the J gene TRBJ1-5; D call uncertain. The V and J ends lost 3 bases and 1 base respectively, with 8 bases between them. Germline V lookup: CDR1 SGHNT, CDR2 YYREEE (reference sequence). This CDR3 has 14 residues. CDR3 nucleotide sequence: TGTGCCAGCAGCTCCGCGGGAAGCAATCAGCCCCAGCATTTT. Translated, it gives CASSSAGSNQPQHF.

The chain employs TRBV7-9 and TRBJ1-4, with a possible D match to TRBD1 (6 bases). The CDR3 runs 14 residues. Between the trimmed V and J ends, which lost 5 bases and 6 bases, there was a span of 13 bases. Germline CDR1 reads SEHNR; CDR2 reads FQNEAQ (reference sequence). In DNA form, the CDR3 reads TGTGCCAGCAGCCTGGGGGCCGGTGATGAAAAACTGTTTTTT. This sequence encodes CASSLGAGDEKLFF.

J is TRBJ2-3 and V is TRBV9; 7 nucleotides agree with TRBD2. Germline assignment: CDR1 SGDLS and CDR2 YYNGEE. V gave up 0 bases and J gave up 2 bases; unmatched junction bases: 12. The CDR3 runs to 18 residues. The CDR3 nucleotides are TGTGCCAGCAGCGTAGGTCCCCTTGGGGGACTATACACAGATACGCAGTATTTT. This translates into CASSVGPLGGLYTDTQYF.

This clone showed up just a few times. This chain connects TRBV5-1 to TRBJ1-2; 10 bases line up with TRBD1. Germline loops: CDR1 SGHRS, CDR2 YFSETQ. The CDR3 sequence is 16 residues long. Trimming cost V 6 bases and J 4 bases; bases outside gene matches: 12. This chain's CDR3 is CASNAPDRGNGYGYTF. As DNA, the CDR3 is TGCGCCAGCAACGCTCCGGACAGGGGGAACGGCTATGGCTACACCTTC.

As DNA, the CDR3 is TGTGCCAGCAGCCAAACACACGGGGACTATGGCTACACCTTC. Translation: CASSQTHGDYGYTF. J is TRBJ1-2 and V is TRBV4-2; D is unresolved. Deletions cut 2 bases from V and 3 bases from J, with 10 bases between. This CDR3 region has 14 residues. The germline gives CDR1 LGHNA, CDR2 YNFKEQ.

The chain has TRBV4-3 and TRBJ2-1; TRBD1 matches 7 bases. Germline V gives CDR1 LGHNA, CDR2 YSLEER. With V trimmed by 1 base and J by 5 bases, 5 bases remained unmatched. The CDR3 length is 15 residues. The CDR3 DNA follows: TGCGCCAGCAGCCAAGCGACAGGGCTCCACAATGAGCAGTTCTTC. This codes for CASSQATGLHNEQFF.

This sequence joins TRBV5-1 and TRBJ1-6, with D perhaps matching TRBD1 (6 bases). Looked up from germline, CDR1 is SGHRS and CDR2 is YFSETQ. The V end lost 0 bases, the J end lost 10 bases, and 14 bases lay between the germline ends. CDR3 size: 15 residues. The CDR3, as DNA: TGCGCCAGCAGCTTGGAAAACACAGGGACCTCACCCCTCCACTTT. Translated, it gives CASSLENTGTSPLHF. Together with reference TRBV5-1 and TRBJ1-6, the CDR3 gives the full variable domain: KAGVTQTPRYLIKTRGQQVTLSCSPISGHRSVSWYQQTPGQGLQFLFEYFSETQRNKGNFPGRFSGRQFSNSRSEMNVSTLELGDSALYLCASSLENTGTSPLHFGNGTRLTVT.

This clone was seen a single time. The chain is built from TRBV5-4 and TRBJ2-7; 12 positions agree with TRBD2. The CDR3 runs 15 residues. The junction had 4 bases not matched to a gene; V was cut back by 4 bases and J by 2 bases. CDR1 and CDR2 from the germline V gene are SGHNT and YYREEE (reference sequence). The CDR3 region is CASSPRTSGTYEQYF. CDR3 in DNA: TGTGCCAGCAGCCCGCGGACTAGCGGGACCTACGAGCAGTACTTC.

This chain uses TRBV15 with TRBJ1-5; D call uncertain. The CDR3 is made up of 15 amino acids. Germline-derived CDR1 and CDR2 are LNHNV and YYDKDF (reference sequence). V gave up 0 bases and J gave up 0 bases, with 6 bases separating them. Here the CDR3 reads CATSRDISSNQPQHF. The CDR3 DNA reads as TGTGCCACCAGCAGAGACATTTCTAGCAATCAGCCCCAGCATTTT.

There are many counts of this clone. Other DNA sequences within the sample encode an identical CDR3. The V gene is TRBV5-6, the J gene TRBJ2-3, with 7 bases aligning to TRBD1. The CDR3 totals 14 residues. The V gene's germline CDR1 is SGHDT and CDR2 YYEEEE. V dropped 4 bases and J dropped 0; count of bases not matched to a gene: 2. The CDR3 here is CASSPGGSTDTQYF. CDR3 sequence (DNA): TGTGCCAGCAGCCCAGGGGGAAGCACAGATACGCAGTATTTT.

Comments on this clone: This same CDR3 is encoded by further DNA sequences in the sample. The chain combines TRBV7-2 with TRBJ2-1, with TRBD2 matching 14 bases. Trimming took 1 base from V and 7 from J; bases not matched to a gene: 0. Germline CDR1 SGHTA, CDR2 FQGNSA. The CDR3 has 15 amino acids. CDR3 in amino acids: CASSLGLAGGNEQFF. The CDR3 DNA sequence: TGTGCCAGCAGCTTAGGACTAGCGGGAGGGAATGAGCAGTTCTTC.

Comments on this clone: Distinct nucleotide sequences in the sample also encode this CDR3. The chain has TRBV29-1 and TRBJ2-3; 9 positions match TRBD1. The germline CDR1 and CDR2 sequences are SQVTM and ANQGSEA. V lost 4 bases and J lost 2; bases outside the gene matches: 4. This CDR3 contains 14 residues. CDR3: CSVVGQGNTDTQYF. CDR3 nucleotide sequence: TGCAGCGTTGTGGGACAGGGAAACACAGATACGCAGTATTTT.

The V gene is TRBV19, the J gene TRBJ2-1, with a tentative D call TRBD2 (5 bases). CDR1 is LNHDA and CDR2 is SQIVND in the germline V gene (reference sequence). The CDR3 contains 13 residues. V gave up 5 bases and J gave up 8 bases, with 13 bases separating them. The chain's CDR3 is CASSSLGDDEQFF. The CDR3 nucleotides are TGTGCCAGTAGTTCACTAGGCGATGATGAGCAGTTCTTC.

This clone was counted once. The V gene is TRBV28, the J gene TRBJ1-2, with 9 bases matching TRBD1. V trimming: 6 bases; J trimming: 4 bases; junction bases outside the gene matches: 3. Germline V gene data show CDR1 as MDHEN and CDR2 as SYDVKM. The CDR3 loop spans 13 amino acids. The CDR3 DNA sequence: TGTGCCAGCAGCCTGGACAGGGGCTATGGCTACACCTTC. Translation: CASSLDRGYGYTF.

V and J are TRBV14 and TRBJ1-6; 7 positions match TRBD1. V lost 1 base to trimming and J lost 8 bases; unmatched junction nucleotides: 5. This CDR3 has 15 residues. CDR1 is SGHDN, CDR2 FVKESK, per germline. The CDR3 reads CASSQARTGDSPLHF. CDR3 in DNA: TGTGCCAGCAGCCAAGCGAGGACAGGAGATTCACCCCTCCACTTT. The whole variable domain, filled in from reference TRBV14 and TRBJ1-6, reads EAGVTQFPSHSVIEKGQTVTLRCDPISGHDNLYWYRRVMGKEIKFLLHFVKESKQDESGMPNNRFLAERTGGTYSTLKVQPAELEDSGVYFCASSQARTGDSPLHFGNGTRLTVT.